The 21 T cell receptor beta chains presented below share a single source sample, sequenced in a study of blood T cells in healthy people across ages. Primers used in a second PCR of about 7 to 12 cycles were a sample-barcoded 5' primer and a J-beta primer mix. Each CDR3 protein is one row after TCRdb ran MiXCR on the 5' RACE reads. The repertoire has 1.6 million or so distinct CDR3 sequences, roughly 30% of them found once; the top ten carry about 11%. The sequencing sample was made of blood. The source is a woman under 40 in good health.

The V and J genes are TRBV9 and TRBJ2-1, with TRBD1 matching over 8 bases. V lost 3 bases to trimming and J lost 3 bases; unmatched junction nucleotides: 8. Germline CDR1 and CDR2: SGDLS and YYNGEE. The CDR3 is 16 residues long. The CDR3 nucleotides read TGTGCCAGCAGCGCCGGACAGGGAACTTACTACAATGAGCAGTTCTTC. It is translated as CASSAGQGTYYNEQFF.

Concerning this clonotype itself: The junction differs from germline at one of its ends, possibly a read error. This rearrangement joins TRBV19 to TRBJ2-1, with TRBD2 matching over 9 bases. CDR1 and CDR2 (germline): LNHDA, SQIVND (reference sequence). This CDR3 region has 19 residues. In DNA, the CDR3 is TGTGCCAGTAGTGTAGACAGGATTAGCGGGGGTGGCTCCTACAATGAGCAGTTCTTC. This sequence encodes CASSVDRISGGGSYNEQFF.

This chain joins TRBV4-1 and TRBJ1-5; TRBD1 agrees at 7 bases. The length of the CDR3 is 15 residues. The trim removed 2 bases at V and 3 bases at J, leaving 4 bases unmatched. Germline lookup yields CDR1 MGHRA and CDR2 YSYEKL. CDR3 sequence: CASSQLGTANQPQHF. CDR3 coding DNA: TGCGCCAGCAGCCAACTCGGGACAGCCAATCAGCCCCAGCATTTT.

J is TRBJ2-7 and V is TRBV5-5; either TRBD1 or TRBD2 may supply D (5 bases each). CDR3 size: 13 residues. Germline V gives CDR1 SGHKS, CDR2 YYEKEE (reference sequence). The V end lost 6 bases, the J end lost 1 base, and 11 bases lay between the germline ends. The CDR3 nucleotides are TGTGCCAGCACATGGGACCGTTCCTACGAGCAGTACTTC. This sequence encodes CASTWDRSYEQYF. Drawing the rest from reference TRBV5-5 and TRBJ2-7, the complete variable domain is DAGVTQSPTHLIKTRGQQVTLRCSPISGHKSVSWYQQVLGQGPQFIFQYYEKEERGRGNFPDRFSARQFPNYSSELNVNALLLGDSALYLCASTWDRSYEQYFGPGTRLTVT.

This clonotype was counted only a few times. The chain links TRBV28 to TRBJ2-1; D may be TRBD2 (5 bases). Germline loops: CDR1 MDHEN, CDR2 SYDVKM. V shed 5 bases and J shed 1 base, with 27 bases lying between them. This CDR3 has 20 residues. CDR3 residues: CASSDRSRGRNLASYNEQFF. CDR3 in DNA: TGTGCCAGCAGTGACCGATCCCGGGGTCGAAACCTAGCATCCTACAATGAGCAGTTCTTC. Full variable domain (rest looked up from reference TRBV28 and TRBJ2-1): DVKVTQSSRYLVKRTGEKVFLECVQDMDHENMFWYRQDPGLGLRLIYFSYDVKMKEKGDIPEGYSVSREKKERFSLILESASTNQTSMYLCASSDRSRGRNLASYNEQFFGPGTRLTVL.

This clonotype came up a few times. This chain links TRBV7-3 with TRBJ1-5, with a tentative D call TRBD1 (5 bases). The V gene's germline CDR1 is SGHTA and CDR2 FQGTGA. This CDR3 comprises 17 residues. V gave up 8 bases and J gave up 0 bases, with 20 bases separating them. The CDR3 DNA reads as TGTGCCAGCCCCTGGGGCAGCCACTATTCTAGCAATCAGCCCCAGCATTTT. It translates to CASPWGSHYSSNQPQHF. Supplemented by reference TRBV7-3 and TRBJ1-5, the full variable domain reads GAGVSQTPSNKVTEKGKYVELRCDPISGHTALYWYRQSLGQGPEFLIYFQGTGAADDSGLPNDRFFAVRPEGSVSTLKIQRTERGDSAVYLCASPWGSHYSSNQPQHFGDGTRLSIL.

This clonotype has a count of ten or more. The chain combines TRBV29-1 with TRBJ2-3; D may be TRBD1 (5 bases). The V and J ends lost 2 bases and 0 bases respectively, with 9 bases between them. There are 14 residues in the CDR3. The germline gives CDR1 SQVTM, CDR2 ANQGSEA. The CDR3 spells CSVERGQSTDTQYF. CDR3 bases: TGCAGCGTTGAACGAGGACAAAGCACAGATACGCAGTATTTT.

The chain has TRBV5-1 and TRBJ1-2; tentatively, D is TRBD1 (5 bases). Germline lookup yields CDR1 SGHRS and CDR2 YFSETQ. This CDR3 contains 16 residues. Trimming pared 0 bases from V and 2 bases from J, leaving 14 bases between. CDR3 coding DNA: TGCGCCAGCAGCTTGGTGTCGGGGGGAGCAAACTATGGCTACACCTTC. This encodes CASSLVSGGANYGYTF.

V is TRBV7-2 and J is TRBJ2-1; 7 bases align to TRBD2. Per the germline V gene, CDR1 is SGHTA and CDR2 is FQGNSA. The junction had 10 bases not matched to a gene; V was cut back by 4 bases and J by 7 bases. This CDR3 contains 15 residues. CDR3 coding DNA: TGTGCCAGCAGCTCCAGCGCACTCGGGGGGAATGAGCAGTTCTTC. Its translation is CASSSSALGGNEQFF.

This clonotype was seen repeatedly, ten times or more. The rearrangement joins TRBV25-1 to TRBJ2-3; 7 positions match TRBD2. The CDR3 consists of 16 residues. Trimming cost V 4 bases and J 4 bases; bases outside gene matches: 11. Germline V lookup: CDR1 MGHDK, CDR2 SYGVNS. The CDR3 bases are TGTGCCAGCAGTGCTCGGGCGGGAGTGGTGGCAGATACGCAGTATTTT. Protein sequence: CASSARAGVVADTQYF.

This chain joins TRBV7-3 and TRBJ2-1; TRBD2 might be the D (6 bases). CDR1 and CDR2 (germline): SGHTA, FQGTGA. V shed 2 bases and J shed 7 bases, with 15 bases lying between them. The length of the CDR3 is 15 residues. CDR3: CASSLGGNSGNEQFF. The CDR3 DNA follows: TGTGCCAGCAGCTTAGGGGGGAACTCTGGGAATGAGCAGTTCTTC.

The rearrangement uses TRBV20-1 and TRBJ2-7, with D possibly TRBD2 on 7 matching bases. Germline V gene sequence: CDR1 DFQATT, CDR2 SNEGSKA (reference sequence). The length of the CDR3 is 15 residues. The V and J ends lost 4 bases and 3 bases respectively, with 19 bases between them. The CDR3 region is CSAKKRAGANYEQYF. Written as DNA, the CDR3 is TGCAGTGCTAAGAAACGGGCGGGGGCGAACTACGAGCAGTACTTC.

This clonotype was observed at least ten times. The chain has TRBV29-1 and TRBJ2-7; TRBD2 matches at 11 bases. Germline V CDR1 and CDR2: SQVTM, ANQGSEA. The V and J ends lost 7 bases and 5 bases, in that order; junction bases with no gene match: 7. This CDR3 region has 13 residues. The CDR3 sequence: CSAGGLAGNEQYF. The CDR3 DNA follows: TGCAGCGCAGGCGGACTAGCGGGTAACGAGCAGTACTTC.

V gene TRBV6-2 or TRBV6-3 combines with J gene TRBJ1-5; tentative D call: TRBD1 (6 bases). Germline values: CDR1 MNHEY, CDR2 SVGEGT. V lost 0 bases, J lost 0 bases, and 18 bases lay in between. The CDR3 runs to 19 residues. CDR3 coding DNA: TGTGCCAGCAGTTACTCGGGGGCCGACAGACCCAATAGCAATCAGCCCCAGCATTTT. As protein: CASSYSGADRPNSNQPQHF.

The chain uses TRBV6-1 and TRBJ1-1, with D tentatively TRBD1 (5 bases). Germline CDR1 MNHNS, CDR2 SASEGT. The CDR3 consists of 12 residues. With 6 bases removed from V and 7 bases from J, the gap between germline ends came to 12 bases. For the CDR3, the DNA is TGTGCCAGCAGAGAAAGGGGTGATGAAGCTTTCTTT. Protein: CASRERGDEAFF.

The chain carries TRBV21-1 and TRBJ1-5. TRBV21-1 is a pseudogene. The CDR3 runs to 15 residues. This CDR3 reads CASSSERDSNQPQHF. The CDR3 DNA follows: TGTGCCAGCAGCTCAGAGAGGGATAGCAATCAGCCCCAGCATTTT.

V usage is TRBV6-5 and J usage is TRBJ1-4; tentative D call: TRBD1 (6 bases). The V end was cut by 6 bases, the J end by 10 bases, with 15 bases between. This CDR3 is 13 amino acids long. Germline lookup yields CDR1 MNHEY and CDR2 SVGAGI. CDR3 protein: CASSRGGWGKLFF. Here the CDR3 DNA reads TGTGCCAGCAGCCGCGGGGGCTGGGGAAAACTGTTTTTT.

The V and J genes are TRBV7-3 and TRBJ2-1, with D tentatively TRBD1 or TRBD2 (5 bases each). The CDR3 contains 13 residues. V lost 5 bases and J 9 bases, leaving 14 bases between the germline ends. Germline V gene lookup returns CDR1 SGHTA and CDR2 FQGTGA. CDR3 sequence reads: CASSPTVGTEQFF. The CDR3 nucleotides read TGTGCCAGCAGCCCGACGGTGGGGACTGAGCAGTTCTTC.

Here the CDR3 DNA reads TGCAGTGCTGGCACAGGGCCCCTTGCGGGGGGGAGGCAGTATTTT. This encodes CSAGTGPLAGGRQYF. This chain uses TRBV20-1 with TRBJ2-3; 9 bases line up with TRBD2. Germline trimming cut 5 bases from V and 11 bases from J; bases unmatched to any gene: 17. Germline lookup yields CDR1 DFQATT and CDR2 SNEGSKA (reference sequence). The CDR3 length is 15 residues.

The chain recombines TRBV14 with TRBJ2-7; 7 bases agree with TRBD1. V lost 1 base, J lost 1 base, and 10 bases stayed unmatched. The CDR3 extends over 17 amino acids. Germline lookup yields CDR1 SGHDN and CDR2 FVKESK. The CDR3 DNA reads TGTGCCAGCAGCCAAGGAAAGATGTGGGACAGTTCCTACGAGCAGTACTTC. Translated, it gives CASSQGKMWDSSYEQYF.

The J gene is TRBJ2-3, the V gene TRBV6-1; TRBD1 is a possible D gene (5 bases). Germline V gene lookup returns CDR1 MNHNS and CDR2 SASEGT. There are 15 residues in the CDR3. Trimming took 4 bases from V and 3 from J, leaving 14 bases between them. DNA of the CDR3: TGTGCCAGCAGTGCGCAGGGATTGGGGACAGATACGCAGTATTTT. Amino acids: CASSAQGLGTDTQYF.